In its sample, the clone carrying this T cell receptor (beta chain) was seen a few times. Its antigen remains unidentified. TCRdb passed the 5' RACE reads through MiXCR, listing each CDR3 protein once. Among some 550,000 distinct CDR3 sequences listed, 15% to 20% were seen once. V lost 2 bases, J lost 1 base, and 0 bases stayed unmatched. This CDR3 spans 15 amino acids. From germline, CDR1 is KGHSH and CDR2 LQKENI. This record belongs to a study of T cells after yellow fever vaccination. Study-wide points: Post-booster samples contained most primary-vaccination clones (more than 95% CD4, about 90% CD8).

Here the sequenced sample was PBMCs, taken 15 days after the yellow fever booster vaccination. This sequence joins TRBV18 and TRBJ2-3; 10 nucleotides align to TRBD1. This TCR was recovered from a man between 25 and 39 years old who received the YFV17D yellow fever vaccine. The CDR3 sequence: CASSPGQGGTDTQYF. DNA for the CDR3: TGTGCCAGCTCACCAGGACAGGGGGGCACAGATACGCAGTATTTT. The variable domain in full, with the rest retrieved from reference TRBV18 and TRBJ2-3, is NAGVMQNPRHLVRRRGQEARLRCSPMKGHSHVYWYRQLPEEGLKFMVYLQKENIIDESGMPKERFSAEFPKEGPSILRIQQVVRGDSAAYFCASSPGQGGTDTQYFGPGTRLTVL.